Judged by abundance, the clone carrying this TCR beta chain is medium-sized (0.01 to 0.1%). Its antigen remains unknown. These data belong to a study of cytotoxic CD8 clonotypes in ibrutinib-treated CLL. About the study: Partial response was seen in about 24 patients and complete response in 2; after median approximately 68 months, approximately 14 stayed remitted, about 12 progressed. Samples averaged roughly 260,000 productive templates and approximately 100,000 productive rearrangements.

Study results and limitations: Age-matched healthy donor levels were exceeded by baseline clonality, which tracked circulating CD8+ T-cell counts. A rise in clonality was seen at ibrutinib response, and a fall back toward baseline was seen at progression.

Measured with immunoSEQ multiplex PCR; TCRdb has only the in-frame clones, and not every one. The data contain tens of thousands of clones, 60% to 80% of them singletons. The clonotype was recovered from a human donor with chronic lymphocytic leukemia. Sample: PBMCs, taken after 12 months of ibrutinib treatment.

The CDR3 loop reads CASSPAGMSDQPQHF. CDR3 nucleotides: TGTGCCAGCAGCCCCGCGGGTATGAGCGATCAGCCCCAGCATTTT. This sequence joins TRBV7-3 and TRBJ1-5; D not certain. Per the germline V gene, CDR1 is SGHTA and CDR2 is FQGTGA. V lost 5 bases, J lost 5 bases, and 16 bases lay in between. The CDR3 has 15 amino acids.